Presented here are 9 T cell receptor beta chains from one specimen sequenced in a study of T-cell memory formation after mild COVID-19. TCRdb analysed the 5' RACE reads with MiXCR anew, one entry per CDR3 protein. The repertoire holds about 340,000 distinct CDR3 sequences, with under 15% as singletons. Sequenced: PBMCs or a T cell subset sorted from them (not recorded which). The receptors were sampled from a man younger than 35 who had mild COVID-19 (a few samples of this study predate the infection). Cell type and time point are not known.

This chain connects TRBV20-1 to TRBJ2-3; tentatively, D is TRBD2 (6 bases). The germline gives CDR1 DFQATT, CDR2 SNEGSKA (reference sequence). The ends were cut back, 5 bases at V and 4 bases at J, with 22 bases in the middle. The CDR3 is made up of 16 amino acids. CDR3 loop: CSAPSPGLVLADTQYF. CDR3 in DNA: TGCAGTGCTCCATCACCGGGACTGGTATTAGCAGATACGCAGTATTTT.

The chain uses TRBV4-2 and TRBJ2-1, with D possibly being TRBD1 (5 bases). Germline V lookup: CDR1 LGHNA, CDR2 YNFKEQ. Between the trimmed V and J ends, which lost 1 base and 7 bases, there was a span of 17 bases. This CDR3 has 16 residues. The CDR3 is CASSQGPGFPVNEQFF. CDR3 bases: TGTGCCAGCAGCCAAGGCCCAGGGTTCCCTGTTAATGAGCAGTTCTTC.

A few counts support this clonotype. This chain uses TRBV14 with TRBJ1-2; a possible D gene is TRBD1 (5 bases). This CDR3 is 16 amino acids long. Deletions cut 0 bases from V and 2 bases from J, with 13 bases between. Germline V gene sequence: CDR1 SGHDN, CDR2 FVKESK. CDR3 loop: CASSQDGGDPNYGYTF. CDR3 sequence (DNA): TGTGCCAGCAGCCAAGACGGAGGGGACCCAAACTATGGCTACACCTTC. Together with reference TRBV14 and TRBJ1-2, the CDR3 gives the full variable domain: EAGVTQFPSHSVIEKGQTVTLRCDPISGHDNLYWYRRVMGKEIKFLLHFVKESKQDESGMPNNRFLAERTGGTYSTLKVQPAELEDSGVYFCASSQDGGDPNYGYTFGSGTRLTVV.

CDR3 sequence reads: CASTRAGGRGTGELFF. The CDR3 coding sequence is TGTGCCAGTACGAGAGCGGGGGGCCGGGGCACCGGGGAGCTGTTTTTT. The rearrangement uses TRBV19 and TRBJ2-2; 9 bases are shared with TRBD2. CDR3 length equals 16 residues. Germline-derived CDR1 and CDR2 are LNHDA and SQIVND (reference sequence). The junction had 10 bases not matched to a gene; V was cut back by 7 bases and J by 4 bases. Complete variable domain (other parts from reference TRBV19 and TRBJ2-2): DGGITQSPKYLFRKEGQNVTLSCEQNLNHDAMYWYRQDPGQGLRLIYYSQIVNDFQKGDIAEGYSVSREKKESFPLTVTSAQKNPTAFYLCASTRAGGRGTGELFFGEGSRLTVL.

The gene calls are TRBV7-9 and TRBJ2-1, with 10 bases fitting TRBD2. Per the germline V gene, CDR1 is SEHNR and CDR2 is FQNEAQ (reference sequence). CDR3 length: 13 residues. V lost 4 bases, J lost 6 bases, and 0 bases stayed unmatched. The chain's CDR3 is CASSSSGGNEQFF. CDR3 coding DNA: TGTGCCAGCAGCTCTAGCGGGGGCAATGAGCAGTTCTTC.

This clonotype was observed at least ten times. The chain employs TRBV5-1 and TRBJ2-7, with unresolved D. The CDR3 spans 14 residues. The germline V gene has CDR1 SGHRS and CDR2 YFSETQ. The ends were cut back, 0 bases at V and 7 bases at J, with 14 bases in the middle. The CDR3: CASSLAPRTVEQYF. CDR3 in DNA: TGCGCCAGCAGCTTGGCGCCCAGGACGGTTGAGCAGTACTTC.

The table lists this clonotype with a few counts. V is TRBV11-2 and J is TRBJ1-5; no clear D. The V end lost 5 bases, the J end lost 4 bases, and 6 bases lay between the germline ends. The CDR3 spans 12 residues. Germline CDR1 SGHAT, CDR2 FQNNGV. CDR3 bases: TGTGCCAGCAGCCCCGAGAATCAGCCCCAGCATTTT. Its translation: CASSPENQPQHF.

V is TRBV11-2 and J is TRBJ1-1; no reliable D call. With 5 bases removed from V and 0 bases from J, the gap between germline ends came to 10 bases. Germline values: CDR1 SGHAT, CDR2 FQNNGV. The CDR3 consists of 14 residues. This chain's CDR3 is CASSPEMLNTEAFF. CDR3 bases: TGTGCCAGCAGCCCCGAGATGCTGAACACTGAAGCTTTCTTT.

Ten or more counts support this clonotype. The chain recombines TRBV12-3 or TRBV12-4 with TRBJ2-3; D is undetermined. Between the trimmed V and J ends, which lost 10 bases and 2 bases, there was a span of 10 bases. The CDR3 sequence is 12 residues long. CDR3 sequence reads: CATLGLTDTQYF. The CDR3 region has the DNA TGTGCCACGCTAGGCCTCACAGATACGCAGTATTTT.